This paragraph covers one T cell receptor (beta chain) sequence. Its antigen remains unknown. The CDR3 runs to 12 residues. The germline V gene has CDR1 MNHNS and CDR2 SASEGT. V lost 11 bases to trimming and J lost 5 bases, with 15 bases between them. This sample is part of a study of shared clonotypes between healthy human individuals. Healthy and HIV-negative, the adult donors had no recent acute infections or vaccinations. The donor cohort consisted entirely of Caucasian adults residing in Nashville, Tennessee. Approximately 30,000 T cell genomes (roughly 220 ng DNA) went into each sorted-subset replicate. Sequencing used immunoSEQ multiplex PCR; TCRdb keeps in-frame clones, though not all of them. The sample records some 2,500,000 clones, around 90% being singletons. Regarding the study as a whole: Represented diversity (both genetic and exposure-history) was limited by the small number of donors.

This clonotype was sampled from a man between 18 and 29 years old in good health. Some clones in this sample may be carry-over from other donors' samples. The sequencing input was naive CD4+ T cells from PBMCs. The subset was: CD45RA+ positively selected. V gene TRBV6-1 combines with J gene TRBJ1-2, with a tentative D call TRBD1 (6 bases). CDR3 region: CASSWGQYGYTF. DNA of the CDR3: TGTGCCTCAAGCTGGGGGCAGTATGGCTACACCTTC.